This T cell receptor (beta chain) was found in a study of blood T cell repertoires in COVID-19. J was trimmed by 3 bases and V by 1 base; bases with no gene match: 6. Looked up from germline, CDR1 is GTSNPN and CDR2 is SVGIG (reference sequence). This CDR3 region has 15 residues. As processed by the authors: How many nucleated cells were present was estimated from reference gene primer amplification. Measured with immunoSEQ multiplex PCR; TCRdb has only the in-frame clones, and not every one. V, J and clone size were drawn from that table, and D and trimming were deduced from the DNA. The repertoire holds approximately 300,000 clones, around four fifths seen once, with 1% to 1.5% in the top ten.

This clonotype was sampled from a woman in her forties or fifties with acute or convalescent COVID-19. The genes are TRBV30 and TRBJ1-5; TRBD1 aligns across 7 bases. The sequenced sample consisted of peripheral blood. For the CDR3, the DNA is TGTGCCTGGAGTGCGGGGACAGCTTACAATCAGCCCCAGCATTTT. Its translation: CAWSAGTAYNQPQHF.